A selection of T cell receptor beta chains follows, all from one sample in a study of T-cell memory formation after mild COVID-19. One entry per CDR3 protein, called by TCRdb with MiXCR from the 5' RACE reads. Of 350,000 to 450,000 distinct CDR3 sequences listed, 20% to 30% are singletons. Input material: PBMCs or a T cell subset sorted from them (not recorded which). The receptor source for this set is an adult woman who had mild COVID-19 (a few samples of this study predate the infection). Cell type and time point are not known. The CDR3 runs from the conserved cysteine through the conserved F or W.

v_gene	len	j_gene	CDR3aa
TRBV4-1	13	TRBJ1-1	CASRRGLLTEAFF
TRBV4-2	14	TRBJ2-3	CASSQFLGVDTQYF
TRBV24-1	14	TRBJ2-3	CATQEDRNTDTQYF
TRBV5-5	13	TRBJ1-1	CASSFGTGNEAFF
TRBV5-1	14	TRBJ1-1	CASSLGWENTEAFF
TRBV9	16	TRBJ2-3	CASSVVGAGGTDTQYF
TRBV3-1	16	TRBJ2-5	CASSQGGAPAVETQYF
TRBV6-1	15	TRBJ1-4	CASSPWTDIHEKLFF
TRBV12-3/TRBV12-4	16	TRBJ1-3	CASRPSQTPLGNTIYF
TRBV25-1	17	TRBJ1-2	CASSAMLGTGANYGYTF
TRBV2	13	TRBJ2-2	CASRGGEPGELFF
TRBV20-1	13	TRBJ2-3	CSALGGVLDTQYF
TRBV12-3/TRBV12-4	13	TRBJ2-7	CASSSDSFNEQYF
TRBV6-1	16	TRBJ1-1	CASSRQTIRMNTEAFF
TRBV6-2/TRBV6-3	15	TRBJ2-6	CASSYADSGANVLTF
TRBV20-1	11	TRBJ1-1	CSAGREEGAFF
TRBV6-2/TRBV6-3	19	TRBJ1-5	CASSYDVLNGDYSNQPQHF
TRBV20-1	14	TRBJ1-5	CSARGRTADQPQHF
TRBV12-3/TRBV12-4	15	TRBJ2-1	CASSPGQGIGNEQFF
TRBV18	15	TRBJ1-1	CASSLGEGLNTEAFF
TRBV27	16	TRBJ2-1	CASSPPLIGAYNEQFF
TRBV4-1	16	TRBJ2-7	CASSRRPTGSSYEQYF
TRBV7-8	15	TRBJ2-5	CASSSGTGSRETQYF
TRBV11-2	15	TRBJ2-3	CATAPGRQGTDTQYF
TRBV12-3/TRBV12-4	13	TRBJ2-1	CASSFSWRATSFF
TRBV6-2/TRBV6-3	14	TRBJ1-1	CASRGQGTNTEAFF
TRBV6-6	15	TRBJ2-1	CASSYLGGQYNEQFF
TRBV5-1	13	TRBJ2-7	CASSPRGGDEQYF
TRBV6-5	12	TRBJ2-5	CASSYSGENQYF
TRBV29-1	12	TRBJ1-1	CSVEDQSPEAFF
TRBV20-1	13	TRBJ2-2	CSAPETNTGELFF
TRBV6-2/TRBV6-3	13	TRBJ1-2	CASRSQGEDGYTF
TRBV5-1	14	TRBJ2-4	CASSLSQPGNIQYF
TRBV20-1	14	TRBJ1-5	CSARGGIGNQPQHF
TRBV5-1	15	TRBJ2-5	CASSLASGSSETQYF
TRBV9	15	TRBJ2-3	CASSVVAGGTDTQYF
TRBV15	16	TRBJ2-2	CATNAGPSANTGELFF
TRBV4-3	15	TRBJ2-1	CASSQESASYNEQFF
TRBV4-3	13	TRBJ2-1	CASSQEYRNEQFF
TRBV15	15	TRBJ2-1	CATSRDGTGGYEQFF
TRBV7-9	13	TRBJ1-2	CASSSGTESHGTF
TRBV6-6	12	TRBJ2-7	CASTKSSYEQYF
TRBV12-3/TRBV12-4	13	TRBJ2-7	CATKTDRGYEQYF
TRBV6-6	16	TRBJ1-5	CASTFGAWGSNQPQHF
TRBV6-5	14	TRBJ1-4	CASSPDGYNEKLFF
TRBV30	12	TRBJ2-7	CAWSVRVRDYFF
TRBV24-1	16	TRBJ2-3	CATKNPSGSLADTQYF
TRBV19	12	TRBJ1-1	CASSIWGLEAFF
TRBV5-1	15	TRBJ1-6	CASSLVLGGRSPLHF
TRBV12-3/TRBV12-4	13	TRBJ1-5	CASSPGGTQPQHF
TRBV6-6	13	TRBJ2-1	CASTYLEYNEQFF
TRBV12-3/TRBV12-4	16	TRBJ2-6	CASSRTGEAGANVLTF
TRBV27	17	TRBJ1-2	CASSRTGDAPSQSGYTF
TRBV6-5	13	TRBJ2-2	CASSPVSTGELFF
TRBV6-6	12	TRBJ2-7	CASNDRDYEQYF